The next 30 T cell receptor beta chains were all read from a single sample in a study of shared T cell receptors in the human thymus (dated by TCRdb to the early 2020s). Library generation was performed with the immunoSEQ multiplex PCR assay. The table was pulled from immuneACCESS by TCRdb, which kept in-frame rearrangements only. Such tables lose some clones; where checked, under half of the loss comes from unresolved V genes, and the rest has no known cause. The sample table shows about 660,000 clones, and over 75% are seen once. Together, the top ten hold 0.0094% of the sample. The same data also contributed to another study, on human thymus T cells.

Sequencing input: thymocytes. These receptor sequences come from a boy less than two years old with a congenital heart defect. Donor details come from another sample of the same person, matched by shared clones.

V is TRBV6-1 and J is TRBJ2-7, with D tentatively TRBD1 (7 bases). V was pared by 4 bases and J by 3 bases, with 13 bases between. This CDR3 is built from 14 residues. Germline CDR1 reads MNHNS; CDR2 reads SASEGT. Here the CDR3 reads CASSAGGLDYEQYF. The CDR3 DNA is TGTGCCAGCAGTGCAGGGGGACTTGACTACGAGCAGTACTTC.

This chain connects TRBV13 to TRBJ1-1; 9 bases fit TRBD1. Germline V CDR1 and CDR2: PRHDT, FYEKMQ (reference sequence). The CDR3 length is 17 residues. Losses at the gene ends were 4 bases for V and 2 bases for J; bases not matched to a gene: 11. CDR3 region: CASSSNSGQGRNTEAFF. CDR3 nucleotides: TGTGCCAGCAGCTCCAACTCCGGACAGGGGAGAAACACTGAAGCTTTCTTT.

This clone was observed a few times. The rearrangement uses TRBV19 and TRBJ1-2; TRBD1 matches 7 bases. The germline V gene has CDR1 LNHDA and CDR2 SQIVND (reference sequence). The CDR3 runs 15 residues. After removal of 4 bases from V and 0 bases from J, the junction contained 5 bases not matched to a gene. The CDR3 is CASSNWGQTNYGYTF. The DNA of the CDR3 is TGTGCCAGTAGTAATTGGGGACAGACTAACTATGGCTACACCTTC.

V and J are TRBV7-9 and TRBJ2-5, with D perhaps TRBD2 (5 bases). Gene TRBJ2-7 matches the end of the DNA better, so the J call may be wrong. The CDR3 covers 14 residues. In germline, CDR1 is SEHNR, CDR2 FQNEAQ (reference sequence). Here the CDR3 DNA reads TGTGCCAGCAGCTTGATACTAGACTCTCACGAGCAGTACTTC. Protein product: CASSLILDSHEQYF.

The chain carries TRBV19 and TRBJ2-1; 11 nucleotides match TRBD2. The V segment lost 4 bases and the J segment 9 bases; nucleotides outside the gene matches: 11. The CDR3 has 16 residues. CDR1 LNHDA and CDR2 SQIVND come from the germline V gene (reference sequence). CDR3 sequence reads: CASSRGGLAGGPEQFF. The CDR3 nucleotides are TGTGCCAGTAGTAGGGGGGGCCTAGCGGGGGGCCCTGAGCAGTTCTTC.

Details on this clone: Other DNA sequences from this sample encode an identical CDR3 as well. The V gene is TRBV14, the J gene TRBJ2-2, with D possibly TRBD2 on 5 matching bases. Germline CDR1 and CDR2: SGHDN and FVKESK. The CDR3 loop spans 15 amino acids. V was trimmed by 0 bases and J by 4 bases, leaving 9 bases between them. In nucleotides, the CDR3 is TGTGCCAGCAGCCAAGAAAGAGGGCGCACCGGGGAGCTGTTTTTT. Its protein is CASSQERGRTGELFF.

The chain carries TRBV28 and TRBJ1-5, with TRBD1 matching 8 bases. Germline loops: CDR1 MDHEN, CDR2 SYDVKM. V lost 4 bases and J lost 4; bases outside the gene matches: 12. This CDR3 contains 17 residues. The DNA for the CDR3 is TGTGCCAGCAGTTGGTGGCGGACAGGGAGGGAAAATCAGCCCCAGCATTTT. Translated: CASSWWRTGRENQPQHF.

V usage is TRBV27 and J usage is TRBJ2-1; TRBD2 might be the D (5 bases). Germline assignment: CDR1 MNHEY and CDR2 SMNVEV (reference sequence). V lost 2 bases, J lost 7 bases, and 15 bases lay in between. CDR3 length equals 15 residues. In DNA, the CDR3 is TGTGCCAGCAGTTTAGTGAGGGAAACAGAGAATGAGCAGTTCTTC. Amino acids: CASSLVRETENEQFF.

The J gene is TRBJ2-1, the V gene TRBV28; 10 nucleotides agree with TRBD2. From germline, CDR1 is MDHEN and CDR2 SYDVKM. There are 17 residues in the CDR3. Trimming at V came to 3 bases and at J to 5 bases, leaving 10 bases not matched to a gene. The CDR3 region is CASSLQRGGLRNNEQFF. CDR3 coding DNA: TGTGCCAGCAGTTTGCAGCGGGGGGGCCTGCGGAACAATGAGCAGTTCTTC.

The rearrangement joins TRBV7-2 to TRBJ2-3, with 7 bases lining up with TRBD2. The junction had 10 bases not matched to a gene; V was cut back by 4 bases and J by 3 bases. Germline CDR1 and CDR2: SGHTA and FQGNSA. This CDR3 contains 16 residues. As DNA, the CDR3 is TGTGCCAGCAGCTCCCGAGCGGGGACGACGACAGATACGCAGTATTTT. Amino acids: CASSSRAGTTTDTQYF.

The genes are TRBV4-2 and TRBJ2-1; 8 bases are a match to TRBD2. CDR1 and CDR2 (germline): LGHNA, YNFKEQ. The length of the CDR3 is 15 residues. J gave up 4 bases and V 1 base, and 3 bases lay outside the gene matches. CDR3 DNA sequence: TGTGCCAGCAGCCAAGCGGGGGGGCCGTACAATGAGCAGTTCTTC. Protein product: CASSQAGGPYNEQFF.

The J gene is TRBJ2-4, the V gene TRBV18; no reliable D call. With 1 base removed from V and 8 bases from J, the gap between germline ends came to 9 bases. This CDR3 has 13 amino acids. In germline, CDR1 is KGHSH, CDR2 LQKENI. The CDR3 spells CASSPRHEHIQYF. The DNA of the CDR3 is TGTGCCAGCTCACCACGACACGAACACATTCAGTACTTC.

The chain combines TRBV9 with TRBJ2-7; no clear D gene. The CDR3 totals 13 residues. V lost 4 bases and J 7 bases, leaving 15 bases between the germline ends. Germline loops: CDR1 SGDLS, CDR2 YYNGEE. The CDR3 reads CASSPAPSSEQYF. CDR3 in DNA: TGTGCCAGCAGCCCCGCCCCCTCGAGTGAGCAGTACTTC.

The V call is TRBV5-6, the J call TRBJ2-1, with D unresolved. The CDR3 has 13 residues. V shed 1 base and J shed 5 bases, with 7 bases lying between them. In germline, CDR1 is SGHDT, CDR2 YYEEEE. The CDR3 spells CASSLSEDNEQFF. The DNA of the CDR3 is TGTGCCAGCAGCTTGTCCGAGGACAATGAGCAGTTCTTC.

The V gene is TRBV7-2, the J gene TRBJ2-5; 7 nucleotides line up with TRBD2. The CDR3 loop spans 15 amino acids. Germline V gives CDR1 SGHTA, CDR2 FQGNSA. J lost 7 bases, V lost 1 base, and 9 bases had no gene match. The CDR3 protein is CASSLGGEGFGTQYF. In DNA, the CDR3 is TGTGCCAGCAGCTTAGGCGGGGAGGGCTTCGGGACCCAGTACTTC.

The chain couples TRBV6-4 to TRBJ2-5; 8 bases line up with TRBD1. The J segment lost 5 bases and the V segment lost 4 bases, leaving 9 bases of the junction unmatched. Germline CDR1 and CDR2: MRHNA and SNTAGT. CDR3 size: 15 residues. CDR3 protein: CASSATDRDDETQYF. DNA of the CDR3: TGTGCCAGCAGTGCCACGGACAGGGATGATGAGACCCAGTACTTC.

The V gene is TRBV18, the J gene TRBJ2-1; 10 bases fit TRBD1. The CDR3 has 16 amino acids. Trimming removed 6 bases from V and 2 bases from J; junction bases left unmatched: 7. CDR1 is KGHSH and CDR2 is LQKENI in the germline V gene. Written as DNA, the CDR3 is TGTGCCAGCTCTATCTCGACAGGGGGCCCCTACAATGAGCAGTTCTTC. Protein product: CASSISTGGPYNEQFF.

The chain links TRBV21-1 to TRBJ1-2. TRBV21-1 is a listed pseudogene. This CDR3 has 10 amino acids. This chain's CDR3 is CASTSYGYTF. The CDR3 DNA reads TGTGCCAGCACCTCCTATGGCTACACCTTC.

The V and J genes are TRBV4-3 and TRBJ1-4; no clear D gene. The CDR3 runs 17 residues. V was trimmed by 0 bases and J by 6 bases, leaving 17 bases between them. CDR1 LGHNA and CDR2 YSLEER come from the germline V gene. The CDR3 sequence: CASSQDSLRARDEKLFF. DNA of the CDR3: TGCGCCAGCAGCCAAGATAGTTTAAGGGCGCGGGATGAAAAACTGTTTTTT.

The V gene is TRBV6-5, the J gene TRBJ2-7, with 7 bases aligning to TRBD1. The CDR3 totals 15 residues. Germline assignment: CDR1 MNHEY and CDR2 SVGAGI. With 7 bases clipped from V and 2 bases from J, the junction kept 11 bases outside the gene matches. The CDR3 nucleotides are TGTGCCAGCACGGGGCAACGGACAGGAACCTACGAGCAGTACTTC. This sequence encodes CASTGQRTGTYEQYF.

The chain uses TRBV4-1 and TRBJ1-4; 9 bases fit TRBD1. The ends lost 0 bases at V and 5 bases at J; junction bases unmatched: 4. This CDR3 is 16 amino acids long. Germline CDR1 MGHRA, CDR2 YSYEKL. The CDR3 loop is CASSQERGTGNEKLFF. The CDR3 DNA sequence: TGCGCCAGCAGCCAAGAGAGAGGGACAGGGAATGAAAAACTGTTTTTT.

This chain links TRBV2 with TRBJ1-6; 9 nucleotides align to TRBD1. CDR1 and CDR2 (germline): SNHLY, FYNNEI. The V gene end was trimmed by 6 bases and the J gene end by 6 bases; junction bases not matched to a gene: 12. CDR3 length equals 17 residues. The CDR3 sequence: CASSNPHRGPVNSPLHF. The CDR3 coding sequence is TGTGCCAGCAGCAACCCCCACAGGGGGCCCGTTAATTCACCCCTCCACTTT.

This clone has just one count. The gene calls are TRBV27 and TRBJ1-1; possibly TRBD1 for D (5 bases). Trimming took 3 bases from V and 6 from J, leaving 17 bases between them. Germline V gene lookup returns CDR1 MNHEY and CDR2 SMNVEV (reference sequence). CDR3 size: 15 residues. Here the CDR3 reads CASSFRGVGYAEAFF. CDR3 bases: TGTGCCAGCAGTTTTCGGGGGGTTGGTTACGCTGAAGCTTTCTTT.

This rearrangement joins TRBV15 to TRBJ2-7, with D unresolved. Germline V lookup: CDR1 LNHNV, CDR2 YYDKDF (reference sequence). This CDR3 is 14 amino acids long. V shed 1 base and J shed 3 bases, with 10 bases lying between them. The CDR3 protein is CATSRGPGNYEQYF. The DNA of the CDR3 is TGTGCCACCAGCAGAGGCCCAGGCAACTACGAGCAGTACTTC.

The V and J genes are TRBV10-3 and TRBJ2-1, with TRBD2 matching 8 bases. The germline gives CDR1 ENHRY, CDR2 SYGVKD. This CDR3 spans 16 amino acids. The V gene end was trimmed by 4 bases and the J gene end by 0 bases; junction bases not matched to a gene: 5. CDR3 sequence reads: CAISARGGSSYNEQFF. DNA of the CDR3: TGTGCCATCAGTGCCCGGGGGGGTAGCTCCTACAATGAGCAGTTCTTC.

The chain employs TRBV2 and TRBJ1-4; 7 nucleotides align to TRBD1. Unmatched junction bases numbered 11, after V lost 2 bases and J lost 5 bases. Germline V CDR1 and CDR2: SNHLY, FYNNEI. CDR3 length: 17 residues. The chain's CDR3 is CASSEILWGQLNEKLFF. For the CDR3, the DNA is TGTGCCAGCAGTGAAATTCTCTGGGGACAGCTCAATGAAAAACTGTTTTTT.

The chain uses TRBV4-1 and TRBJ2-3; 7 nucleotides align to TRBD2. The CDR3 is made up of 16 amino acids. With 0 bases clipped from V and 2 bases from J, the junction kept 5 bases outside the gene matches. Germline-derived CDR1 and CDR2 are MGHRA and YSYEKL. CDR3 DNA: TGCGCCAGCAGCCAAGACGACGGGAGGAACACAGATACGCAGTATTTT. Protein sequence: CASSQDDGRNTDTQYF.

This clone was recorded only once. The gene calls are TRBV5-1 and TRBJ2-5; 8 bases align to TRBD2. CDR1 and CDR2 from the germline V gene are SGHRS and YFSETQ. CDR3 length: 13 residues. Trimming removed 4 bases from V and 5 bases from J; junction bases left unmatched: 4. The CDR3, as DNA: TGCGCCAGCAGCCCTGAGCGGGGGGAGACCCAGTACTTC. Translation: CASSPERGETQYF.

This rearrangement joins TRBV10-3 to TRBJ2-1; perhaps TRBD1 as D (5 bases). The CDR3 loop spans 13 amino acids. V shed 3 bases and J shed 4 bases, with 7 bases lying between them. In germline, CDR1 is ENHRY, CDR2 SYGVKD. This chain's CDR3 is CAISEGAYNEQFF. CDR3 DNA: TGTGCCATCAGTGAAGGGGCTTACAATGAGCAGTTCTTC.

The J gene is TRBJ2-1, the V gene TRBV19; D unresolved. Trimming took off 3 bases at V and 5 bases at J, with 14 bases between the two ends. Per the germline V gene, CDR1 is LNHDA and CDR2 is SQIVND (reference sequence). There are 15 residues in the CDR3. The CDR3 is CASSILPLGDNEQFF. CDR3 nucleotides: TGTGCCAGTAGTATTCTACCCCTGGGCGACAATGAGCAGTTCTTC.